This T cell receptor beta chain appears in the sequencing data of a study of control samples from healthy donors and cancer patients. CDR1 and CDR2 (germline): MGHDK, SYGVNS. Trimming left V 3 bases short and J 5 bases short, with 16 bases between. This CDR3 region has 16 residues. The assay was immunoSEQ multiplex PCR, and TCRdb's table has in-frame clones only and misses some. The sample lists about 99,000 clones; more than 85% were seen once. Sample: PBMCs. The source is a man aged 60 to 75 with lung cancer. The chain combines TRBV25-1 with TRBJ2-2; D is unresolved. The CDR3 sequence: CASSDRRAPDTGELFF. The CDR3 DNA reads as TGTGCCAGCAGTGACCGACGGGCCCCCGATACCGGGGAGCTGTTTTTT.